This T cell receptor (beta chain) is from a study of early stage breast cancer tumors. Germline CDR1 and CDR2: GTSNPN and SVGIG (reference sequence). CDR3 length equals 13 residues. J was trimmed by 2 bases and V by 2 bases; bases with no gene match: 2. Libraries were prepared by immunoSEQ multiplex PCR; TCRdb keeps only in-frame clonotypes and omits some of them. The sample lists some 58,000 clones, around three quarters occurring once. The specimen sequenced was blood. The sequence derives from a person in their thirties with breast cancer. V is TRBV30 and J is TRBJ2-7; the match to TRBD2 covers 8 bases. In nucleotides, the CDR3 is TGTGCCTGGAGTCTTAGCGGGACCTACGAGCAGTACTTC. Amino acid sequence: CAWSLSGTYEQYF.